This is a list of T cell receptor beta chains from one sample in a study of metastatic and nonmetastatic thyroid tumors. TCRdb re-called the PCR reads through MiXCR. The sample comprises about 25,000 clones, about 20% of which are singletons, and roughly 7.8% rests with the top ten. Specimen: blood. Source of these receptors: a female donor with papillary thyroid cancer or a benign thyroid nodule (not recorded which). Some clones in this sample may be carry-over from other donors' samples. Each CDR3 is given with its conserved first and last residue. The D gene is left open where the match is weak. Clone size is stated in some rows and not others, as once, few, many or a class when expanded.

size	V	J	D	DNA	CDR3
many	TRBV7-8	TRBJ2-5	TRBD1	TGTGCCAGCAGCCCCGAGGGGGCAGGGGTACAAGAGACCCAGTACTTC	CASSPEGAGVQETQYF
many	TRBV4-3	TRBJ1-1	.	TGCGCCAGCAGCCAAGCACTAAACGACGGACCGCGAGAAGCTTTCTTT	CASSQALNDGPREAFF
.	TRBV20-1	TRBJ2-2	TRBD1	TGCAGTTCCGGAGGGACAGGTTACACCGGGGAGCTGTTTTTT	CSSGGTGYTGELFF
many	TRBV5-1	TRBJ1-4	.	TGCGCCAGCAGCTCCCTCCAGGGAAATGGGGAAAAACTGTTTTTT	CASSSLQGNGEKLFF
many	TRBV19	TRBJ2-1	TRBD2	TGTGCCAGTATCAGCGGGGGGGCAGGGGATGAGCAGTTCTTC	CASISGGAGDEQFF
many	TRBV5-1	TRBJ2-5	TRBD2	TGCGCCAGCAGCTTGGCCCCGGGGGGACAAGAGACCCAGTACTTC	CASSLAPGGQETQYF
.	TRBV5-1	TRBJ2-2	.	TGCGCCAGCAGCTTGGCAGGGGCGCAGGACACCGGGGAGCTGTTTTTT	CASSLAGAQDTGELFF
many	TRBV20-1	TRBJ2-1	.	TGCAGTGTACTGGGACATTCCAATGAGCAGTTCTTC	CSVLGHSNEQFF
.	TRBV6-1	TRBJ2-3	TRBD2	TGTGCCAGCAGTGGACTAGCGGGAGACACAGATACGCAGTATTTT	CASSGLAGDTDTQYF
.	TRBV27	TRBJ2-7	TRBD2	TGTGCCAGCAGTACACCTGGACTAGCGGGAGGCAACTCCTACGAGCAGTACTTC	CASSTPGLAGGNSYEQYF
.	TRBV6-5	TRBJ1-1	.	TGTGCCAGCAGTTACTCGACTGGGGGGACTGAAGCTTTCTTT	CASSYSTGGTEAFF
many	TRBV5-1	TRBJ2-5	TRBD2	TGCGCCAGCAGCCCCGGCGGGGGTTTGGAGACCCAGTACTTC	CASSPGGGLETQYF
many	TRBV20-1	TRBJ2-5	TRBD2	TGCAGTGCTAGAGGCGGGGGGGCGGAGGAGACCCAGTACTTC	CSARGGGAEETQYF
few	TRBV6-4	TRBJ2-1	TRBD2	TGTGCCAGCAGCGTAGACCTAGCGGGTCGTGAGCAGTTCTTC	CASSVDLAGREQFF
many	TRBV12-3/TRBV12-4	TRBJ1-1	TRBD1	TGTGCCAGCAGTTTAGGGACAGGGGACACTGAAGCTTTCTTT	CASSLGTGDTEAFF
many	TRBV4-1	TRBJ1-5	.	TGCGCCAGCAGCGACCGGGGATCTAATCAGCCCCAGCATTTT	CASSDRGSNQPQHF
few	TRBV6-2/TRBV6-3	TRBJ1-1	.	TGTGCCAGCAGGATGCTAAAGGGCAGGAATGAAGCTTTCTTT	CASRMLKGRNEAFF
medium-sized	TRBV2	TRBJ2-7	TRBD2	TGTGCCAGCAGTGGGGGTAGCGGGAGGATCTACGAGCAGTACTTC	CASSGGSGRIYEQYF
.	TRBV4-1	TRBJ2-7	TRBD1	TGCGCCAGCAGCCTGGGGTCGGACAGGCCCTACGAGCAGTACTTC	CASSLGSDRPYEQYF
many	TRBV6-1	TRBJ2-3	TRBD2	TGTGCCAGCAGTTGGACTAGCGGGAAGGGAGATACGCAGTATTTT	CASSWTSGKGDTQYF
many	TRBV2	TRBJ2-2	TRBD1	TGTGCCAGCAGTGATGGGGACAGGGGCACCGGGGAGCTGTTTTTT	CASSDGDRGTGELFF
few	TRBV6-2/TRBV6-3	TRBJ2-3	TRBD1	TGTGCCAGCAGTTACCCCGGGACAGGCGCATATACGCAGTATTTT	CASSYPGTGAYTQYF